This TCR beta chain derives from a study of cytomegalovirus exposure and HLA in healthy donors. Study-wide results and caveats: Immune exposure data for these donors was limited to CMV serostatus. A later analysis by the authors found several of the most significant clusters apparently linked to common viral pathogens.

In the case of this clone: Its antigen is unidentified.

Primers included in the PCR were 60 Vbeta and 13 Jbeta primers. Data came from immunoSEQ multiplex PCR; TCRdb stores just in-frame clones and leaves some out. The sample lists 150,000 to 200,000 clones; 70% to 75% were seen once. The CDR3 has 18 residues. V shed 5 bases and J 3 bases; nucleotides not matched to a gene: 15. CDR1 is LNHDA and CDR2 is SQIVND in the germline V gene (reference sequence). The sequenced material came from PBMCs. The chain has TRBV19 and TRBJ2-1, with 8 bases identical to TRBD2. The TCR originated in a man between 18 and 35 years old in good health and CMV-seropositive. Here the CDR3 reads CASSPTGGGTRDYNEQFF. CDR3 sequence (DNA): TGTGCCAGTAGTCCGACCGGGGGGGGGACTAGGGACTACAATGAGCAGTTCTTC.